A single T cell receptor (beta chain) is shown here with its context. This specimen comes from a study of blood T cell repertoires in COVID-19. Overall study context: From T cells, B-cell-depleted T cells, or PBMCs came the material, which was cDNA or gDNA.

As originally analysed: Estimated nucleated cell counts came from reference gene primer amplification. Assay: immunoSEQ multiplex PCR; the TCRdb copy retains only in-frame clones and omits some. The D gene and trimming were derived from the DNA, and the V and J assignments and clone size from that table. The table records 29,000 or so clones, roughly 80% of them present only once. V was cut by 6 bases and J by 3 bases, with 11 bases left in between. In germline, CDR1 is MNHEY, CDR2 SVGEGT. CDR3 length: 13 amino acids. Sequenced material: peripheral blood. This receptor was taken from a woman aged 70-85 years with active or convalescent COVID-19. The V gene is TRBV6-2 or TRBV6-3, the J gene TRBJ1-1; possible D gene TRBD1, 5 bases. The CDR3 coding sequence is TGTGCCAGCAGCGCGGCAGGGTACACTGAAGCTTTCTTT. It translates to CASSAAGYTEAFF.